These 2 T cell receptor beta chains share one sample of origin, sequenced in a study of cytomegalovirus exposure and HLA in healthy donors. Use of 60 Vbeta and 13 Jbeta primers characterized the PCR. Using immunoSEQ multiplex PCR, the repertoire was profiled, and TCRdb retains in-frame clones only, with some absent. The table includes more than 110,000 clones, 70% to 85% detected once. The sequencing sample was made of PBMCs. The receptors derive from a man aged 30-40 years in good health and CMV-seropositive.

The rearrangement links TRBV15 to TRBJ1-2; D is uncertain. Between the trimmed V and J ends, which lost 5 bases and 2 bases, there was a span of 6 bases. The CDR3 contains 12 residues. Germline V CDR1 and CDR2: LNHNV, YYDKDF (reference sequence). The CDR3 DNA follows: TGTGCCACCAGCGTGTCGAACTATGGCTACACCTTC. It encodes CATSVSNYGYTF.

V and J are TRBV9 and TRBJ2-5, with 7 bases that match TRBD1. CDR3 length: 13 residues. V lost 4 bases to trimming and J lost 4 bases; unmatched junction nucleotides: 4. Germline V CDR1 and CDR2: SGDLS, YYNGEE. CDR3 loop: CASSFNRGETQYF. Here the CDR3 DNA reads TGTGCCAGCAGCTTTAACAGGGGAGAGACCCAGTACTTC.